This T cell receptor beta chain came from a study of Ad26.COV2.S vaccination and SARS-CoV-2 variants. Study context: Ad26.COV2.S was injected intramuscularly once or twice, 56 days apart. Study-wide results and limits: It was vaccine recipients, not placebo recipients, who had the higher spike-specific TCR breadth.

Treatment in this sample: roughly 18 received Ad26.COV2.S at low or high dose, single or two shots; roughly 5 received placebo; per-sample allocation not given. Collection of the samples took place on day 63 after the first injection of vaccine or placebo. A Boston adult aged 18-55 years was the donor. V was trimmed by 2 bases and J by 1 base, leaving 17 bases between them. The CDR3 contains 17 residues. Germline CDR1 LGHNA, CDR2 YSLEER. As to this clone: Antigen: not known.

Produced via immunoSEQ multiplex PCR; TCRdb's table is partial and in-frame only. In the table there are 500,000 or so clones, about 88% of which are singletons. This clonotype was obtained from a person between 18 and 60 years old who received the Ad26.COV2.S COVID-19 vaccine or a placebo. V and J are TRBV4-3 and TRBJ1-1, with D possibly matching TRBD1 (6 bases). This material consisted of peripheral blood, taken in a trial of Ad26.COV2.S vaccine versus placebo. The CDR3 DNA follows: TGCGCCAGCAGCCAACCTCCGGCGCAGACAGGGAACACTGAAGCTTTCTTT. Its translation: CASSQPPAQTGNTEAFF.